This passage covers 19 T cell receptor beta chains from one sample sequenced in a study of blood T cell repertoires in COVID-19. TCRdb's copy holds only in-frame clones and misses some; the assay was immunoSEQ multiplex PCR. This table holds 280,000 or so clones, approximately 85% found once. The sample was peripheral blood. Source of these receptors: a human donor in a cohort sampled during active COVID-19.

The genes are TRBV4-1 and TRBJ2-7, with 8 bases lining up with TRBD1. V shed 4 bases, J shed 2 bases, and the junction held 7 bases outside the gene matches. The CDR3 contains 15 residues. Germline-derived CDR1 and CDR2 are MGHRA and YSYEKL. CDR3 in DNA: TGCGCCAGCAGCCGAGGACAGGGTACACCCTACGAGCAGTACTTC. Translating gives CASSRGQGTPYEQYF.

This chain uses TRBV7-2 with TRBJ1-1; D possibly corresponds to TRBD1 (5 bases). The CDR3 runs 13 residues. V lost 5 bases and J lost 5, with 12 bases in between. Germline V gene sequence: CDR1 SGHTA, CDR2 FQGNSA. Here the CDR3 reads CASSGGEATEAFF. Written as DNA, the CDR3 is TGTGCCAGCAGCGGAGGGGAGGCGACTGAAGCTTTCTTT.

The rearrangement joins TRBV29-1 to TRBJ2-7, with a tentative D call TRBD2 (6 bases). From germline, CDR1 is SQVTM and CDR2 ANQGSEA. Trimming cost V 6 bases and J 2 bases, with 14 bases left between them. The CDR3 contains 13 residues. CDR3 sequence reads: CSVVLPSAYEQYF. CDR3 coding DNA: TGCAGCGTGGTGCTCCCTAGCGCCTACGAGCAGTACTTC.

V usage is TRBV5-4 and J usage is TRBJ2-1; 9 bases agree with TRBD2. Germline CDR1 reads SGHNT; CDR2 reads YYREEE (reference sequence). V shed 4 bases and J 7 bases; nucleotides not matched to a gene: 12. The length of the CDR3 is 16 residues. This CDR3 is CASSLSGRRSRNEQFF. The CDR3 DNA is TGTGCCAGCAGCCTTAGCGGGAGACGAAGTCGGAATGAGCAGTTCTTC. Full variable domain (remainder filled in from reference TRBV5-4 and TRBJ2-1): ETGVTQSPTHLIKTRGQQVTLRCSSQSGHNTVSWYQQALGQGPQFIFQYYREEENGRGNFPPRFSGLQFPNYSSELNVNALELDDSALYLCASSLSGRRSRNEQFFGPGTRLTVL.

The chain couples TRBV19 to TRBJ1-1, with a weak D call TRBD1 (5 bases). The CDR3 runs 15 residues. CDR1 is LNHDA, CDR2 SQIVND, per germline (reference sequence). The ends were cut back, 5 bases at V and 4 bases at J, with 17 bases in the middle. The CDR3 spells CASSSQGYDLTEAFF. CDR3 DNA: TGTGCCAGTAGTTCCCAGGGCTATGACCTCACTGAAGCTTTCTTT.

The chain uses TRBV7-3 and TRBJ2-1; D is unresolved. Looked up from germline, CDR1 is SGHTA and CDR2 is FQGTGA. The CDR3 covers 17 residues. Trimming left V 5 bases short and J 6 bases short, with 23 bases between. CDR3 amino acids: CASSPSSVQVLVNEQFF. CDR3 sequence (DNA): TGTGCCAGCAGCCCCAGTTCGGTCCAGGTTCTGGTCAATGAGCAGTTCTTC.

This chain uses TRBV11-2 with TRBJ1-1; the D gene is possibly TRBD1 (6 bases). CDR3 length: 14 amino acids. The V end was cut by 3 bases, the J end by 4 bases, with 12 bases between. CDR1 is SGHAT and CDR2 is FQNNGV in the germline V gene. The CDR3 nucleotides are TGTGCCAGCAGCTTCGACAGGCGGAGCACTGAAGCTTTCTTT. Its protein product is CASSFDRRSTEAFF.

The CDR3 reads CASSHPGQGNTEAFF. In DNA, the CDR3 is TGTGCCAGCAGCCATCCGGGACAGGGGAACACTGAAGCTTTCTTT. The rearrangement links TRBV5-4 to TRBJ1-1, with 9 bases that match TRBD1. J gave up 1 base and V 4 bases, and 5 bases lay outside the gene matches. CDR1 and CDR2 from the germline V gene are SGHNT and YYREEE (reference sequence). There are 15 residues in the CDR3.

This clone was recorded once. The chain couples TRBV9 to TRBJ1-5; the match to TRBD1 covers 9 bases. Trimming cost V 0 bases and J 6 bases; bases outside gene matches: 13. Germline CDR1 is SGDLS and CDR2 is YYNGEE. This CDR3 has 18 residues. Written as DNA, the CDR3 is TGTGCCAGCAGCGTAGGGGGACAGGGAATGATGTCGGGTCAGCCCCAGCATTTT. It yields the protein CASSVGGQGMMSGQPQHF.

V and J are TRBV18 and TRBJ2-1; tentative D call: TRBD1 (5 bases). The germline V gene has CDR1 KGHSH and CDR2 LQKENI. This CDR3 has 13 residues. V lost 1 base to trimming and J lost 9 bases, with 10 bases between them. The CDR3 protein is CASSPLAQGEQFF. For the CDR3, the DNA is TGTGCCAGCTCACCACTGGCTCAGGGTGAGCAGTTCTTC.

This clone has a single count. This sequence joins TRBV15 and TRBJ2-7; 11 nucleotides agree with TRBD2. This CDR3 spans 14 amino acids. CDR1 is LNHNV and CDR2 is YYDKDF in the germline V gene (reference sequence). The V and J ends lost 5 bases and 1 base, in that order; junction bases with no gene match: 1. The CDR3 region is CATSRLAGSYEQYF. In nucleotides, the CDR3 is TGTGCCACCAGCCGACTAGCGGGGTCCTACGAGCAGTACTTC.

The chain recombines TRBV6-5 with TRBJ2-2; D possibly corresponds to TRBD1 (5 bases). V was shortened by 2 bases and J by 4 bases, with 11 bases between the two germline ends. Germline CDR1 is MNHEY and CDR2 is SVGAGI. The CDR3 is 15 residues long. The CDR3, as DNA: TGTGCCAGCAGTTACCAAGCCAGGGTCACCGGGGAGCTGTTTTTT. This sequence encodes CASSYQARVTGELFF.

The V call is TRBV4-3, the J call TRBJ2-2; 9 nucleotides agree with TRBD1. Germline V gene lookup returns CDR1 LGHNA and CDR2 YSLEER. The CDR3 covers 19 residues. V was pared by 3 bases and J by 1 base, with 12 bases of the junction left unmatched. The CDR3, as DNA: TGCGCCAGCAGCCATCGATCACAGGGGGCGGGAAGGAACACCGGGGAGCTGTTTTTT. The encoded protein is CASSHRSQGAGRNTGELFF.

This clone was seen ten or more times. This same CDR3 is encoded by further DNA sequences in the sample. CDR3 protein: CASSIAGMNTEAFF. The CDR3 region has the DNA TGTGCCAGTAGTATAGCAGGCATGAACACTGAAGCTTTCTTT. This sequence joins TRBV19 and TRBJ1-1; no definite D call. Looked up from germline, CDR1 is LNHDA and CDR2 is SQIVND (reference sequence). The V gene lost 1 base and the J gene lost 0 bases, with 6 bases spanning the gap. CDR3 length: 14 residues.

This clone was observed a handful of times. The chain joins TRBV6-5 to TRBJ1-3; TRBD1 might be the D (5 bases). V gave up 5 bases and J gave up 0 bases, with 11 bases separating them. The CDR3 totals 15 residues. Germline-derived CDR1 and CDR2 are MNHEY and SVGAGI. This CDR3 is CASSQTADSGNTIYF. The CDR3 DNA sequence: TGTGCCAGCAGTCAGACAGCTGACTCTGGAAACACCATATATTTT.

The V gene is TRBV27, the J gene TRBJ2-2; D is unresolved. The ends were cut back, 7 bases at V and 3 bases at J, with 12 bases in the middle. The CDR3 spans 14 residues. The V gene's germline CDR1 is MNHEY and CDR2 SMNVEV (reference sequence). The CDR3 region is CASTGSLDTGELFF. The CDR3 DNA reads as TGTGCCAGCACCGGTAGCCTAGACACCGGGGAGCTGTTTTTT.

The chain carries TRBV28 and TRBJ2-1; maybe TRBD2 (6 bases). The CDR3 totals 9 residues. The germline gives CDR1 MDHEN, CDR2 SYDVKM. V was cut by 8 bases and J by 10 bases, with 6 bases left in between. CDR3 sequence reads: CASGGEQFF. CDR3 bases: TGTGCCAGCGGGGGGGAGCAGTTCTTC.

The gene calls are TRBV6-7 and TRBJ1-2; no clear D. TRBV6-7 counts as an open reading frame of uncertain function. The CDR3 runs 16 residues. V was trimmed by 2 bases and J by 2 bases, leaving 15 bases between them. The CDR3 loop reads CASSYEPRFPNYGYTF. Here the CDR3 DNA reads TGTGCCAGCAGTTACGAACCCCGGTTTCCGAACTATGGCTACACCTTC.

The rearrangement links TRBV2 to TRBJ2-7, with D unresolved. The CDR3 sequence is 14 residues long. With 1 base removed from V and 3 bases from J, the gap between germline ends came to 10 bases. Germline CDR1 is SNHLY and CDR2 is FYNNEI. The CDR3 DNA sequence: TGTGCCAGCAGTGAAGAGACTCTGGGCTACGAGCAGTACTTC. It specifies CASSEETLGYEQYF.